The rows below give T cell receptor beta chains drawn from one sample of a study of blood T cells in healthy people across ages. TCRdb processed the 5' RACE reads anew with MiXCR; each CDR3 protein has one entry. The data show approximately 1,700,000 distinct CDR3 sequences, with 35% to 50% seen just once and 23% held by the top ten. The sequenced material came from blood. Every receptor here comes from a human donor in good health. CDR3s include the opening cysteine and the closing phenylalanine or tryptophan. Fields, in order: CDR3 length, D gene, J gene, V gene, clone size, CDR3 DNA, CDR3 protein. A D gene is named only where the DNA matches it firmly. Expanded clones are given a class, and other clones once, few, many or no size at all.

>15|NA|TRBJ1-4|TRBV27|many
TGTGCCAGCAAAGTTGCGGCAAGGTACGGAGAAAAACTGTTTTTT
CASKVAARYGEKLFF
>15|NA|TRBJ1-3|TRBV11-3|NA
TGTGCCAGCAGCCAGGACAGTCTCTCTGGAAACACCATATATTTT
CASSQDSLSGNTIYF
>13|NA|TRBJ2-4|TRBV5-1|NA
TGCGCCAGCAGCCCATTTGACGGACGGGAGCAGTACTTC
CASSPFDGREQYF
>17|TRBD1|TRBJ1-3|TRBV28|once
TGTGCCAGCAGTTCACCTCGGGACAGCCAAATTGGAAACACCATATATTTT
CASSSPRDSQIGNTIYF
>16|TRBD2|TRBJ2-7|TRBV7-2|few
TGTGCCAGCAGCGTGGGAGGACTAGCAGCGGGTTACGAGCAGTACTTC
CASSVGGLAAGYEQYF
>13|NA|TRBJ2-5|TRBV20-1|NA
TGCAGTGTTTGGGGGGAAGTTATTGAGACCCAGTACTTC
CSVWGEVIETQYF
>16|TRBD1|TRBJ1-4|TRBV4-2|NA
TGTGCCAGCAGCCAAACTGGACAGGGGAAGGGAGAAAAACGGTTTTTT
CASSQTGQGKGEKRFF
>13|TRBD1|TRBJ2-7|TRBV29-1|NA
TGCAGCGTCGGGACAGGGCAATCCTACGAGCAGTACTTC
CSVGTGQSYEQYF
>12|NA|TRBJ1-2|TRBV20-1|many
TGCAGTGCTAGAGAAGGGTTGCACGGCTACACCTTC
CSAREGLHGYTF
>13|NA|TRBJ2-2|TRBV6-6|NA
TGTGCCAGCAGGAACAGCGACACCGGGGAGCTGTTTTTT
CASRNSDTGELFF
>15|NA|TRBJ2-1|TRBV12-3/TRBV12-4|once
TGTGCCAGCAGTTTTTATCAGGGGACCCTCAATGAGCAGTTCTTC
CASSFYQGTLNEQFF
>15|NA|TRBJ1-2|TRBV14|NA
TGTGCCAGCAGCCCCGACTCCCCCGGGAACTATGGCTACACCTTC
CASSPDSPGNYGYTF
>14|NA|TRBJ2-3|TRBV5-1|few
TGCGCCAGCAGCTTAGGGAGGAGAGCAGATACGCAGTATTTT
CASSLGRRADTQYF
>14|NA|TRBJ2-7|TRBV7-2|NA
TGTGCCAGCAGCCCTACCCGAACCTACAATGAGCAGTACTTC
CASSPTRTYNEQYF
>14|NA|TRBJ2-7|TRBV12-3/TRBV12-4|NA
TGTGCCAGCAGTCAGCATACAGGCGCCTACGAGCAGTACTTC
CASSQHTGAYEQYF
>13|NA|TRBJ2-3|TRBV6-2/TRBV6-3|few
TGTGCGAGCTACGGACCTTACACAGATACGCAGTATTTT
CASYGPYTDTQYF
>15|NA|TRBJ2-3|TRBV5-6|NA
TGTGCCAGCACCGCTTGGGGCAGGGCATGGGATACGCAGTATTTT
CASTAWGRAWDTQYF
>13|NA|TRBJ1-1|TRBV5-6|NA
TGTGCCAGCAGCCCCGGACATAACACTGAAGCTTTCTTT
CASSPGHNTEAFF
>18|NA|TRBJ2-2|TRBV24-1|NA
TGTGCCACCAGTGATGCTAATACCGGGACTGAGAACACCGGGGAGCTGTTTTTT
CATSDANTGTENTGELFF
>17|TRBD1|TRBJ2-1|TRBV3-1|few
TGTGCCAGCAGCCAAGACTCCACAGGGGGCGGTTGGAATGAGCAGTTCTTC
CASSQDSTGGGWNEQFF
>11|NA|TRBJ2-1|TRBV6-4|once
TGTGCCAGCACCAATATGGGGGGGCAGTTCTTC
CASTNMGGQFF
>13|NA|TRBJ2-7|TRBV5-5|NA
TGTGCCAGCAGCTTGAAGGATAATTACGAGCAGTACTTC
CASSLKDNYEQYF
>16|TRBD1|TRBJ1-1|TRBV6-2/TRBV6-3|once
TGTGCCAGCAGTCCTTTACGAGACAGGGGAAAAACTGAAGCTTTCTTT
CASSPLRDRGKTEAFF
>15|NA|TRBJ1-6|TRBV4-3|few
TGCGCCAGCAGCCAAGAGAGGAGTAATAATTCACCCCTCCACTTT
CASSQERSNNSPLHF
>14|TRBD2|TRBJ2-1|TRBV10-3|NA
TGTGCCATCTCCCCGGGGGGGTTCTTCAATGAGCAGTTCTTC
CAISPGGFFNEQFF
>13|TRBD1|TRBJ1-2|TRBV20-1|few
TGCAGTGCGCCCGGGACAGACGCTTATGGCTACACCTTC
CSAPGTDAYGYTF
>19|TRBD2|TRBJ2-1|TRBV7-9|NA
TGTGCCAGCAGCTTGAGGGGAACTAGCGGGGGGGCCGGAAACAATGAGCAGTTCTTC
CASSLRGTSGGAGNNEQFF
>12|TRBD1|TRBJ2-3|TRBV29-1|NA
TGCAGCGTCTCCAGGGGGTCAGATACGCAGTATTTT
CSVSRGSDTQYF
>13|NA|TRBJ1-4|TRBV10-3|NA
TGTGCCATCAGTGAGTCAGGGAATGAAAAACTGTTTTTT
CAISESGNEKLFF
>15|NA|TRBJ2-1|TRBV29-1|NA
TGCAGCGTTGTAGGCCAGGGGGGGTTCGACAATGAGCAGTTCTTC
CSVVGQGGFDNEQFF
>13|NA|TRBJ2-7|TRBV7-4|NA
TGTGCCAGCCACCTACCGGACTCCTACGAGCAGTACTTC
CASHLPDSYEQYF
>14|NA|TRBJ1-2|TRBV5-1|once
TGCGCCAGCGGCCCCCGGCCAGGTGAGGACGGCTACACCTTC
CASGPRPGEDGYTF
>16|NA|TRBJ2-5|TRBV10-3|NA
TGTGCCATCAGTGTGAGTGGAGGGGTCGGCGGAGAGACCCAGTACTTC
CAISVSGGVGGETQYF
>18|TRBD1|TRBJ2-7|TRBV12-3/TRBV12-4|NA
TGTGCCAGCAGTCCAGCCCCCGCTACAGGGGCGGGCTCCTACGAGCAGTACTTC
CASSPAPATGAGSYEQYF
>16|NA|TRBJ1-2|TRBV7-9|NA
TGTGCCAGCAGCCGAGATCTATCCGGGATTCTACCCGACTACACCTTC
CASSRDLSGILPDYTF
>16|NA|TRBJ2-3|TRBV9|NA
TGTGCCAGCAGCACACGGACTGCCGCTAGCACAGATACGCAGTATTTT
CASSTRTAASTDTQYF
>14|TRBD2|TRBJ2-3|TRBV20-1|few
TGCAGTGCTAGACACAGCGGGGGGGTAGATACGCAGTATTTT
CSARHSGGVDTQYF
>14|NA|TRBJ1-5|TRBV20-1|few
TGCAGTGCTAGAGAGAGGGTTAGCAATCAGCCCCAGCATTTT
CSARERVSNQPQHF
>16|NA|TRBJ2-1|TRBV4-1|once
TGCGCCAGCAGCCTACGGCAGGGTAACTCCTACAATGAGCAGTTCTTC
CASSLRQGNSYNEQFF
>15|TRBD1|TRBJ2-3|TRBV2|NA
TGTGCCAGCAGTGAAGAGGGGGCGTTAACAGATGCGCAGTATTTT
CASSEEGALTDAQYF
>13|NA|TRBJ2-4|TRBV14|NA
TGTGCCAGCAAAAACCGGGGAGAAAACATTCAGTACTTC
CASKNRGENIQYF
>12|NA|TRBJ2-5|TRBV6-2/TRBV6-3|NA
TGTGCCGGCAGTTCCTCTGTCCCGGCCCAGTACTTC
CAGSSSVPAQYF